This T cell receptor beta chain is drawn from a study of T-cell reconstitution after alpha-beta-depleted transplantation in children. This clonotype was seen more than once but under ten times. TCRbeta library preparation incorporated unique molecular identifiers. TCRdb used MiXCR to reprocess the PCR reads, holding one entry per CDR3 protein. The table shows 150,000 to 250,000 distinct CDR3 sequences, with roughly 15% occurring only once. There are 17 residues in the CDR3. After removal of 4 bases from V and 7 bases from J, the junction contained 12 bases not matched to a gene. Germline CDR1 is MNHNS and CDR2 is SASEGT.

This chain joins TRBV6-1 and TRBJ2-1; 11 nucleotides align to TRBD1. The material sequenced was PBMCs from the stem cell graft donor, taken from the stem cell graft. The clonotype was recovered from a human donor who donated a stem cell graft to a child with acute lymphoblastic leukemia. CDR3 protein: CASSGVTDRGRKNEQFF. CDR3 nucleotides: TGTGCCAGCAGTGGTGTTACGGACAGGGGGCGCAAGAATGAGCAGTTCTTC.